What follows are 19 T cell receptor beta chains derived from one specimen sequenced in a study of neurological immune-mediated disorders. TCRdb analysed the 5' RACE reads with MiXCR anew, one entry per CDR3 protein. Found here are around 130,000 distinct CDR3 sequences, about 3.2% of them singletons; the top ten hold over 1%. Sequencing was done on a sample of PBMCs. These receptors all come from a woman between 25 and 40 years old with multiple sclerosis.

This clonotype was counted ten times or more. This chain links TRBV18 with TRBJ1-4; 12 bases match TRBD1. V was clipped by 2 bases and J by 7 bases; unmatched bases: 5. Germline V CDR1 and CDR2: KGHSH, LQKENI. The CDR3 is made up of 16 amino acids. CDR3 region: CASSPAGQGASEKLFF. The CDR3, as DNA: TGTGCCAGCTCACCAGCGGGACAGGGGGCATCTGAAAAACTGTTTTTT. Using reference TRBV18 and TRBJ1-4 for the parts outside the CDR3, the full variable domain is NAGVMQNPRHLVRRRGQEARLRCSPMKGHSHVYWYRQLPEEGLKFMVYLQKENIIDESGMPKERFSAEFPKEGPSILRIQQVVRGDSAAYFCASSPAGQGASEKLFFGSGTQLSVL.

The chain has TRBV10-1 and TRBJ1-5, with 7 nucleotides matching TRBD1. This CDR3 is built from 14 residues. Trimming took 4 bases from V and 2 from J; bases not matched to a gene: 2. Germline V CDR1 and CDR2: WNHNN, SYGVQD (reference sequence). This CDR3 reads CASSAGTGNQPQHF. CDR3 DNA: TGCGCCAGCAGTGCTGGGACAGGCAATCAGCCCCAGCATTTT.

This clonotype was counted ten times or more. The rearrangement uses TRBV20-1 and TRBJ2-2; D remains ambiguous. CDR3 length: 14 residues. Germline V gene data show CDR1 as DFQATT and CDR2 as SNEGSKA (reference sequence). With 6 bases removed from V and 6 bases from J, the gap between germline ends came to 17 bases. In DNA, the CDR3 is TGCAGTGCCCTCGGGCTTAATCCGTCCGGGGAGCTGTTTTTT. Encoded protein: CSALGLNPSGELFF.

CDR3: CASSPHPTGLPGELFF. The CDR3 DNA sequence: TGTGCCAGCAGTCCGCACCCGACAGGGTTACCCGGGGAGCTGTTTTTT. The chain joins TRBV12-3 or TRBV12-4 to TRBJ2-2; the match to TRBD1 covers 7 bases. Losses at the gene ends were 5 bases for V and 6 bases for J; bases not matched to a gene: 12. The CDR3 contains 16 residues.

Ten or more counts support this clonotype. The V call is TRBV5-5, the J call TRBJ2-5, with D perhaps matching TRBD1 (5 bases). V gave up 2 bases and J gave up 5 bases, with 13 bases separating them. Germline loops: CDR1 SGHKS, CDR2 YYEKEE (reference sequence). This CDR3 region has 14 residues. CDR3 DNA: TGTGCCAGCAGCTTTCTTGGCAGGGCCGAGACCCAGTACTTC. This codes for CASSFLGRAETQYF.

Ten or more counts support this clonotype. The rearrangement links TRBV20-1 to TRBJ2-1; no definite D call. V gave up 3 bases and J gave up 0 bases, with 15 bases separating them. This CDR3 has 16 amino acids. Looked up from germline, CDR1 is DFQATT and CDR2 is SNEGSKA (reference sequence). The CDR3 nucleotides are TGCAGTGCTAGTTCCCCTCGGAGAAGCTCCTACAATGAGCAGTTCTTC. It encodes CSASSPRRSSYNEQFF.

This clonotype has ten or more counts. The chain joins TRBV20-1 to TRBJ1-1; D is ambiguous. Looked up from germline, CDR1 is DFQATT and CDR2 is SNEGSKA (reference sequence). The CDR3 extends over 13 amino acids. Deletions cut 6 bases from V and 8 bases from J, with 19 bases between. In DNA, the CDR3 is TGCAGTGCAGCTCCCCCTGACTCCCCGGAAGCTTTCTTT. Protein sequence: CSAAPPDSPEAFF.

This clonotype has a count of ten or more. The chain is built from TRBV9 and TRBJ2-2; tentatively, D is TRBD1 (6 bases). With 0 bases removed from V and 0 bases from J, the gap between germline ends came to 9 bases. The germline V gene encodes CDR1 SGDLS and CDR2 YYNGEE. The length of the CDR3 is 16 residues. The CDR3 loop is CASSVARTANTGELFF. DNA of the CDR3: TGTGCCAGCAGCGTAGCAAGGACAGCGAACACCGGGGAGCTGTTTTTT.

This clonotype was seen only a few times. The chain couples TRBV20-1 to TRBJ1-5, with D possibly TRBD1 on 5 matching bases. This CDR3 has 14 residues. The ends were cut back, 6 bases at V and 8 bases at J, with 20 bases in the middle. The germline V gene has CDR1 DFQATT and CDR2 SNEGSKA (reference sequence). This chain's CDR3 is CSAGQGREGKPQHF. The CDR3 bases are TGCAGTGCGGGGCAGGGCAGGGAAGGTAAGCCCCAGCATTTT.

This clonotype has just a few counts. V and J are TRBV4-3 and TRBJ2-3; TRBD2 is a possible D gene (5 bases). Trimming removed 1 base at V and 2 bases at J, with 10 bases between. The CDR3 totals 15 residues. The germline gives CDR1 LGHNA, CDR2 YSLEER. The CDR3 loop reads CASSQGTGTTDTQYF. The CDR3 DNA sequence: TGCGCCAGCAGCCAAGGGACGGGAACCACAGATACGCAGTATTTT.

This clonotype showed up many times. The chain links TRBV20-1 to TRBJ1-2, with TRBD1 matching 8 bases. The CDR3 is 15 residues long. Trimming removed 1 base from V and 2 bases from J; junction bases left unmatched: 6. Germline CDR1 and CDR2: DFQATT and SNEGSKA (reference sequence). Here the CDR3 DNA reads TGCAGTGCTAGAGCCATGGACAGGGCCAACTATGGCTACACCTTC. The encoded protein is CSARAMDRANYGYTF.

This clonotype was recorded many times. This sequence may be a read error, since a much larger clone differs from it by one base. The genes are TRBV18 and TRBJ1-2; unclear D gene. The CDR3 runs 11 residues. V lost 4 bases and J lost 6, with 6 bases in between. Germline CDR1 and CDR2: KGHSH and LQKENI. The CDR3: CASSRSNGYTF. The CDR3 DNA reads as TGTGCCAGCTCACGAAGTAATGGCTACACCTTC.

This clonotype was observed at least ten times. V gene TRBV4-2 combines with J gene TRBJ2-2; D is ambiguous. Trimming stripped 0 bases from V and 9 bases from J, with 5 bases between. Germline values: CDR1 LGHNA, CDR2 YNFKEQ. This CDR3 comprises 12 residues. CDR3 sequence reads: CASSQDYRELFF. Written as DNA, the CDR3 is TGTGCCAGCAGCCAAGATTATCGGGAGCTGTTTTTT.

There are many counts of this clonotype. V usage is TRBV4-1 and J usage is TRBJ2-3; no firm D call. The CDR3 is 17 amino acids. Germline CDR1 reads MGHRA; CDR2 reads YSYEKL. Between the trimmed V and J ends, which lost 1 base and 0 bases, there was a span of 14 bases. CDR3 loop: CASSQVDMGISTDTQYF. The CDR3 nucleotides read TGCGCCAGCAGCCAAGTTGATATGGGGATTAGCACAGATACGCAGTATTTT.

There are a few counts of this clonotype. This may be a read error: a much more frequent sequence differs by one nucleotide. The chain uses TRBV5-1 and TRBJ2-7; tentative D call: TRBD2 (7 bases). The CDR3 length is 15 residues. Germline CDR1 SGHRS, CDR2 YFSETQ. V shed 4 bases and J shed 6 bases, with 20 bases lying between them. In DNA form, the CDR3 reads TGCGCCAGCAGCCAGACGGCGGGGGCAGCCGTCGAGCAGTACTTC. This translates into CASSQTAGAAVEQYF.

This clonotype was picked up many times. The chain has TRBV6-6 and TRBJ2-7; 13 bases align to TRBD2. Germline V lookup: CDR1 MNHNY, CDR2 SVGAGI (reference sequence). J was trimmed by 4 bases and V by 6 bases; bases with no gene match: 3. This CDR3 has 14 amino acids. The CDR3 DNA follows: TGTGCCAGCAGGGGGACTAGCGGGAAGTACGAGCAGTACTTC. Encoded protein: CASRGTSGKYEQYF.

This clonotype was seen ten or more times. This chain links TRBV2 with TRBJ1-6; no definite D call. CDR3 length: 11 residues. CDR1 is SNHLY, CDR2 FYNNEI, per germline. Trimming removed 1 base at V and 17 bases at J, with 9 bases between. The CDR3 reads CASSEGFPIHF. CDR3 coding DNA: TGTGCCAGCAGTGAAGGGTTCCCCATCCACTTT.

This clonotype was counted many times. V and J are TRBV4-3 and TRBJ2-2, with 9 nucleotides matching TRBD2. Germline V gene lookup returns CDR1 LGHNA and CDR2 YSLEER. With V trimmed by 0 bases and J by 3 bases, 11 bases remained unmatched. This CDR3 comprises 19 residues. CDR3: CASSQEGGESGRYTGELFF. CDR3 nucleotide sequence: TGCGCCAGCAGCCAAGAAGGGGGAGAGAGCGGGAGGTACACCGGGGAGCTGTTTTTT.

As for this clonotype: A much larger clone lies a single base off, so this may be a read error. The rearrangement joins TRBV19 to TRBJ2-1; D is possibly TRBD1 (5 bases). Looked up from germline, CDR1 is LNHDA and CDR2 is SQIVND (reference sequence). This CDR3 spans 11 amino acids. The chain's CDR3 is CDSSWGHEQFF. CDR3 in DNA: TGTGACAGTAGTTGGGGCCATGAGCAGTTCTTC. Filled out from reference TRBV19 and TRBJ2-1, the complete variable domain reads DGGITQSPKYLFRKEGQNVTLSCEQNLNHDAMYWYRQDPGQGLRLIYYSQIVNDFQKGDIAEGYSVSREKKESFPLTVTSAQKNPTAFYLCDSSWGHEQFFGPGTRLTVL.